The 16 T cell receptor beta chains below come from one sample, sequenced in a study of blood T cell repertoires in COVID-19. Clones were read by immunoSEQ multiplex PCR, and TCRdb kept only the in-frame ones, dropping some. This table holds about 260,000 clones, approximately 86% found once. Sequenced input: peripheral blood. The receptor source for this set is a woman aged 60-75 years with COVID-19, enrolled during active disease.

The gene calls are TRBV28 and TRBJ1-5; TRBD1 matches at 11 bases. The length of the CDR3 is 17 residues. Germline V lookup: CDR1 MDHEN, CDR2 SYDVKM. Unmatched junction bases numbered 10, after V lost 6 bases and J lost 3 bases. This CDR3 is CASRSRGQGDFNQPQHF. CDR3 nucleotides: TGTGCCAGCAGGTCTAGGGGACAGGGGGATTTCAATCAGCCCCAGCATTTT.

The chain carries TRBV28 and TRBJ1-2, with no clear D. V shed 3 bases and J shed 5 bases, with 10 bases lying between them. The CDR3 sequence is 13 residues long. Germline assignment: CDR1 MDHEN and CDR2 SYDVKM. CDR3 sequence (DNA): TGTGCCAGCAGTTTCATGGGAGCTTATGGCTACACCTTC. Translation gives CASSFMGAYGYTF.

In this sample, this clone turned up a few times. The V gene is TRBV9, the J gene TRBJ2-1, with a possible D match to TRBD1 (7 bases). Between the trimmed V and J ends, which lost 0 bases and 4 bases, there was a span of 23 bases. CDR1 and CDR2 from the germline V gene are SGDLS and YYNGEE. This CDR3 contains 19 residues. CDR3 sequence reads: CASSVATWRGQNDYNEQFF. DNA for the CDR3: TGTGCCAGCAGCGTAGCTACATGGAGGGGACAGAATGATTACAATGAGCAGTTCTTC.

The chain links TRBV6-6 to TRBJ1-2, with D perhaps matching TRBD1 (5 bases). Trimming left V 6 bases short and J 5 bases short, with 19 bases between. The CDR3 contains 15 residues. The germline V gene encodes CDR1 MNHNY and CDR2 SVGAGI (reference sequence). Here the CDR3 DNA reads TGTGCCAGCAGCCCCACCAGAAGCAGGGAATATGGCTACACCTTC. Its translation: CASSPTRSREYGYTF.

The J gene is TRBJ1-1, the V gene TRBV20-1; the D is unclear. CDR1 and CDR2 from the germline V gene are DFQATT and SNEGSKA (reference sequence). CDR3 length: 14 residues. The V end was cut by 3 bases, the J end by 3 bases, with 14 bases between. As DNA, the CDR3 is TGCAGTGCTAGTCTTGGTTATGAGGACACTGAAGCTTTCTTT. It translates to CSASLGYEDTEAFF.

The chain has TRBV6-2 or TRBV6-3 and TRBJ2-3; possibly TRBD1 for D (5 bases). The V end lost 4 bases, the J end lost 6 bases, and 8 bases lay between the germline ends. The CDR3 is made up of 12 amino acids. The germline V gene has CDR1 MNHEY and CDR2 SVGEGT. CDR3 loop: CASSWGRDTQYF. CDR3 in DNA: TGTGCCAGCAGTTGGGGCAGGGATACGCAGTATTTT.

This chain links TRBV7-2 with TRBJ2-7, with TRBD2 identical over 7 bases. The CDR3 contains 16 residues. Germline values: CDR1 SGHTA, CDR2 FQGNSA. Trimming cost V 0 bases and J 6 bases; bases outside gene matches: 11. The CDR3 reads CASSLARGVAYLEQYF. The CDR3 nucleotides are TGTGCCAGCAGCTTAGCCCGGGGGGTTGCCTACCTCGAGCAGTACTTC. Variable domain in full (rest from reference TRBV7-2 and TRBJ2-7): GAGVSQSPSNKVTEKGKDVELRCDPISGHTALYWYRQSLGQGLEFLIYFQGNSAPDKSGLPSDRFSAERTGGSVSTLTIQRTQQEDSAVYLCASSLARGVAYLEQYFGPGTRLTVT.

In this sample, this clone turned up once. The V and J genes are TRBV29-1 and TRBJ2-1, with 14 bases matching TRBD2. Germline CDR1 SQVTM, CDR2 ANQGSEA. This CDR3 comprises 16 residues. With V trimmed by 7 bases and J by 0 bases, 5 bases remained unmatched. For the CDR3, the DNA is TGCAGCGCCCGTGGGACTAGCGGGAGCTCCTACAATGAGCAGTTCTTC. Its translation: CSARGTSGSSYNEQFF.

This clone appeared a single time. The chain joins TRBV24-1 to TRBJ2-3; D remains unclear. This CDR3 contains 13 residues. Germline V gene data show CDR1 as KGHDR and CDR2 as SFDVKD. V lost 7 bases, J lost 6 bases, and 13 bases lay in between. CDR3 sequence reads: CATRTHLGDTQYF. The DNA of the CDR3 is TGTGCCACCAGAACACATCTTGGCGATACGCAGTATTTT.

CDR3 residues: CASSPEDSLTNEKLFF. DNA of the CDR3: TGTGCCAGCAGCCCTGAGGATTCACTAACTAATGAAAAACTGTTTTTT. The chain joins TRBV5-8 to TRBJ1-4; D is ambiguous. With 4 bases removed from V and 1 base from J, the gap between germline ends came to 14 bases. CDR1 and CDR2 (germline): SGHTS, YDEGEE. This CDR3 spans 16 amino acids. Together with reference TRBV5-8 and TRBJ1-4, the CDR3 gives the full variable domain: EAGVTQSPTHLIKTRGQQATLRCSPISGHTSVYWYQQALGLGLQFLLWYDEGEERNRGNFPPRFSGRQFPNYSSELNVNALELEDSALYLCASSPEDSLTNEKLFFGSGTQLSVL.

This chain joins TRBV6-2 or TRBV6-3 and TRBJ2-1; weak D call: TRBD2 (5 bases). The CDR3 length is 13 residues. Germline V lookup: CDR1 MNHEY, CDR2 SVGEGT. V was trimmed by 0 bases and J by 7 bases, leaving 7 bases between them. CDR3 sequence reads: CASSYSRENEQFF. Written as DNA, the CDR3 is TGTGCCAGCAGTTACTCGAGGGAGAATGAGCAGTTCTTC.

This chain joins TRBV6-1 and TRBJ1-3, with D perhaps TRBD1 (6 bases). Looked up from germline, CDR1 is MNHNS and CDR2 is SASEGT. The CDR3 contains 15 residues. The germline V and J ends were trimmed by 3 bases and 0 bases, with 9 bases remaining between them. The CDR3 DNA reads TGTGCCAGCAGTGAGAGGGGGAGCTCTGGAAACACCATATATTTT. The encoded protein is CASSERGSSGNTIYF.

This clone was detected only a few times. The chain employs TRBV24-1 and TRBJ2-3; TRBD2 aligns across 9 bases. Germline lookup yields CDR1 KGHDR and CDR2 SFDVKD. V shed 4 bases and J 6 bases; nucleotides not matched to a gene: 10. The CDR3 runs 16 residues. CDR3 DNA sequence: TGTGCCACCAGTGACCTCCGGAGCGGGAGGTTCGATACGCAGTATTTT. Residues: CATSDLRSGRFDTQYF.

The CDR3: CASSVDPRDSYEQYF. In nucleotides, the CDR3 is TGTGCCAGCAGCGTCGATCCCCGGGACAGCTACGAGCAGTACTTC. This chain uses TRBV9 with TRBJ2-7; the match to TRBD1 covers 7 bases. Trimming took 2 bases from V and 3 from J; bases not matched to a gene: 8. In germline, CDR1 is SGDLS, CDR2 YYNGEE. This CDR3 is 15 amino acids long. Full variable domain (missing parts from reference TRBV9 and TRBJ2-7): DSGVTQTPKHLITATGQRVTLRCSPRSGDLSVYWYQQSLDQGLQFLIQYYNGEERAKGNILERFSAQQFPDLHSELNLSSLELGDSALYFCASSVDPRDSYEQYFGPGTRLTVT.

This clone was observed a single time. This CDR3 reads CASSPPGQQNEKLFF. The CDR3 DNA reads as TGTGCCAGCTCACCGCCGGGACAGCAAAATGAAAAACTGTTTTTT. The chain joins TRBV18 to TRBJ1-4, with 7 bases matching TRBD1. Germline CDR1 KGHSH, CDR2 LQKENI. The J segment lost 5 bases and the V segment lost 3 bases, leaving 6 bases of the junction unmatched. The length of the CDR3 is 15 residues.

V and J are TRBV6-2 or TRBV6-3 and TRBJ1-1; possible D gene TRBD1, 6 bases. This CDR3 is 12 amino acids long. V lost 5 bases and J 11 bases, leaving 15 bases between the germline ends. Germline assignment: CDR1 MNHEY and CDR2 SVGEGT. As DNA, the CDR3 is TGTGCCAGCAGTACCTCGGGGGGCATGGCTTTCTTT. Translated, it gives CASSTSGGMAFF.